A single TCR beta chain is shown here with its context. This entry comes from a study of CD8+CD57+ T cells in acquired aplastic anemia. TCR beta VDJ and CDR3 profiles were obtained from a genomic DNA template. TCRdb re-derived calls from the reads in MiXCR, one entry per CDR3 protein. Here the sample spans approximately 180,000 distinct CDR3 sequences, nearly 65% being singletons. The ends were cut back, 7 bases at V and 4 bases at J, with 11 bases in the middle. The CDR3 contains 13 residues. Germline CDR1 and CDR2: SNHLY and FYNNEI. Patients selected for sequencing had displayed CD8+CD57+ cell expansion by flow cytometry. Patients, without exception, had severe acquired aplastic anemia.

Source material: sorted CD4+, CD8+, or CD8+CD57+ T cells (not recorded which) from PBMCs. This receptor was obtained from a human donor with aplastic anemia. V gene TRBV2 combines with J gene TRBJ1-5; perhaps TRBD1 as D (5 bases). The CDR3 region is CASMREGNQPQHF. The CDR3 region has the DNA TGTGCCAGCATGCGAGAGGGGAATCAGCCCCAGCATTTT.